The rows below give T cell receptor beta chains drawn from one sample of a study of blood T cell repertoires in COVID-19. Using immunoSEQ multiplex PCR, the repertoire was profiled, and TCRdb retains in-frame clones only, with some absent. The sample contains 80,000 to 100,000 clones, around 87% of which appear only once. Sequencing was carried out using peripheral blood. The receptors originated from a human donor in a cohort sampled during active COVID-19. The CDR3 runs from the conserved cysteine through the conserved F or W. The D gene is left open where the match is weak. Size is stated for part of the rows, as once, few or many counts, or as a class when the clone is expanded.

d_call	clone_size	v_call	j_call	cdr3_nt	cdr3_aa
TRBD2	NA	TRBV7-3	TRBJ2-1	TGTGCCAGCAGCTGGACTAGTTCAGCTGAGCAGTTCTTC	CASSWTSSAEQFF
TRBD2	NA	TRBV4-1	TRBJ2-1	TGCGCCAGCAGCCAACCGACTAGCACCAATGAGCAGTTCTTC	CASSQPTSTNEQFF
TRBD1	few	TRBV2	TRBJ1-2	TGTGCCAGCAGTTGGACAGGGCAGCGAGGCTACACCTTC	CASSWTGQRGYTF
NA	NA	TRBV10-3	TRBJ1-2	TGTGCCATACGGGGGGGACCGGGGGATAACTATGGCTACACCTTC	CAIRGGPGDNYGYTF
TRBD1	NA	TRBV19	TRBJ1-2	TGTGCCAGTAGTCGCGGGGACAGGGGGCGGAGCTATGGCTACACCTTC	CASSRGDRGRSYGYTF
TRBD2	NA	TRBV4-2	TRBJ2-7	TGTGCCAGCAGCCAAGTTCTGCTAGCGGGAGCTCTCGAGCAGTACTTC	CASSQVLLAGALEQYF
TRBD2	NA	TRBV7-8	TRBJ2-3	TGTGCCAGCAGCTTAATTAGCGGGAGTGTTGCAGATACGCAGTATTTT	CASSLISGSVADTQYF
NA	many	TRBV5-8	TRBJ1-2	TGTGCCAGCAGCTTGGCGATGAGATATGGCTACACCTTC	CASSLAMRYGYTF
TRBD1	NA	TRBV28	TRBJ1-4	TGTGCCAGCACTGCACAGGGGGGTATCGAAAAACTGTTTTTT	CASTAQGGIEKLFF
NA	NA	TRBV5-1	TRBJ2-1	TGCGCCAGCAGCGTCTGGCGGGCCGTTGCTGAGCAGTTCTTC	CASSVWRAVAEQFF
NA	NA	TRBV6-2/TRBV6-3	TRBJ2-1	TGTGCCAGCAGTTCCGCTCGGTGGCAGGGGAGTAATGAGCAGTTCTTC	CASSSARWQGSNEQFF